This T cell receptor (beta chain) was recovered during a study of blood T cell repertoires in COVID-19. The wider study: The study drew acute and convalescent COVID-19 samples from the United States, Italy and Spain. T cells, B-cell-depleted T cells, or PBMCs provided the cDNA or gDNA that served as material.

The data were produced by immunoSEQ multiplex PCR, yet TCRdb's version contains in-frame clones alone and is incomplete. The data show 270,000 or so clones, with roughly 86% seen just once and under 3% held by the top ten. Recruits, aged roughly 18 to 89 years, lived in 20 to 30 US areas. Two negative PCRs, clearance, or symptom resolution had been documented for recovered Cohort 3 donors. V shed 5 bases and J 7 bases; nucleotides not matched to a gene: 0. The CDR3 sequence is 13 residues long. Germline loops: CDR1 SGDLS, CDR2 YYNGEE. The receptor was derived from a woman aged 18-30 years who had recovered from COVID-19. The chain recombines TRBV9 with TRBJ1-6; 10 bases are a match to TRBD1. Sequenced: PBMCs or T cells enriched from blood (not recorded which). The CDR3 sequence is CASRGQGNSPLHF. CDR3 DNA sequence: TGTGCCAGCAGGGGACAGGGGAATTCACCCCTCCACTTT. The variable domain in full, with the rest retrieved from reference TRBV9 and TRBJ1-6, is DSGVTQTPKHLITATGQRVTLRCSPRSGDLSVYWYQQSLDQGLQFLIQYYNGEERAKGNILERFSAQQFPDLHSELNLSSLELGDSALYFCASRGQGNSPLHFGNGTRLTVT.